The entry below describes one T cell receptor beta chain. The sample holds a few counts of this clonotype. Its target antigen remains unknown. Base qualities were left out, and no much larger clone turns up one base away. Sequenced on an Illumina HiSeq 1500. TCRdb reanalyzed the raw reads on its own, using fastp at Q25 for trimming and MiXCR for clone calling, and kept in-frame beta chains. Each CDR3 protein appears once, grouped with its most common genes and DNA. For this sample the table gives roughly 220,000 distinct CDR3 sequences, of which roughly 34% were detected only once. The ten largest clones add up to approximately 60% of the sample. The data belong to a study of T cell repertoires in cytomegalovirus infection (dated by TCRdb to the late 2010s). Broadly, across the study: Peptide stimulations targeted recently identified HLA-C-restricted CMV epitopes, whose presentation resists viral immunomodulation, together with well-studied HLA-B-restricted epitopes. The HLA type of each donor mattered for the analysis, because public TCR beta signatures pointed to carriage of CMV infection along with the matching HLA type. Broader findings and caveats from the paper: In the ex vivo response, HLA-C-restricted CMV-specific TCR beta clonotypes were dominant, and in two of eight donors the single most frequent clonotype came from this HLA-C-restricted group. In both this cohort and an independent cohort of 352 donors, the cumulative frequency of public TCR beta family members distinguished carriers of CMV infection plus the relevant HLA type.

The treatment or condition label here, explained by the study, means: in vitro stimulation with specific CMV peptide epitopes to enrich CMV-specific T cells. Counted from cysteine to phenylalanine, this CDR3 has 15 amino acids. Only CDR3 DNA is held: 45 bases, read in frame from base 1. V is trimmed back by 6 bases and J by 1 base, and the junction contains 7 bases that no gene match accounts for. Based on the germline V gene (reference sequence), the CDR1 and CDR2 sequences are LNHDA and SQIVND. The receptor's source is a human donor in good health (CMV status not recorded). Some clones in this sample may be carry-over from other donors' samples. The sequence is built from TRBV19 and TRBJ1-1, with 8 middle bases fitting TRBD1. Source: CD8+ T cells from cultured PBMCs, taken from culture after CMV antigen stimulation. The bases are TGTGCCAGTAGCCCGGACAGGGAGGGGAACACTGAAGCTTTCTTT. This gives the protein CASSPDREGNTEAFF.